This record looks at one T cell receptor (beta chain) sequence and its context. As yet, its antigen is unknown. Some clones are missing from TCRdb's copy, which holds only in-frame ones; the method was immunoSEQ multiplex PCR. The table has more than 150,000 clones, around 89% seen once. This sample is part of a study of T cell responses to AZD1222 COVID-19 vaccine. Study-level results: Variant regions that are unmutated are reportedly the target of nearly half of spike-specific TCRs. The CD4 TCRs associated with vaccination extended across spike and predominated at 160-218 and 743-854.

The J segment lost 3 bases and the V segment lost 5 bases, leaving 9 bases of the junction unmatched. Germline CDR1 and CDR2: SGHTA and FQGTGA. CDR3 size: 15 residues. The starting material was peripheral blood, obtained 28 days after the second AZD1222 dose. The sequence derives from an adult who received the AZD1222 COVID-19 vaccine. The chain couples TRBV7-3 to TRBJ1-2, with 7 bases fitting TRBD1. The CDR3 protein is CASSPREGAYYGYTF. The CDR3 DNA follows: TGTGCCAGCAGCCCTAGAGAGGGGGCCTACTATGGCTACACCTTC.